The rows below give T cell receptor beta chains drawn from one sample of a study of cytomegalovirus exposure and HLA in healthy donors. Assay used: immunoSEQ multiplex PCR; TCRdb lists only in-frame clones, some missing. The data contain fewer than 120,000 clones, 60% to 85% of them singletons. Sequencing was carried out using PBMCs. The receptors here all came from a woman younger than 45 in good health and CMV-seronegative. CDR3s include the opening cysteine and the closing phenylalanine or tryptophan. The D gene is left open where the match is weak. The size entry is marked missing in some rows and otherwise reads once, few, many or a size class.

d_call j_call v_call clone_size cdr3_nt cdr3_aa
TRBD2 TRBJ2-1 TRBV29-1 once TGCAGCGTTGTCCGCGGACTAGCGGGAGGTGGTGGTGAGCAGTTCTTC CSVVRGLAGGGGEQFF
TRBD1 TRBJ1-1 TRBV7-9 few TGTGCCAGCAGCTTGGGGACAGCGAACACTGAAGCTTTCTTT CASSLGTANTEAFF
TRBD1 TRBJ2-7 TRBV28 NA TGTGCCAGCAGTTTCGCGGCAGGGGGCTCCGAGCAGTACTTC CASSFAAGGSEQYF
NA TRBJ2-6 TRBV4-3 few TGCGCCAGCAGCCAAGATCCAACAGCTGGGGCCAACGTCCTGACTTTC CASSQDPTAGANVLTF
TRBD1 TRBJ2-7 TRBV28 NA TGTGCCAGCGAAACTGGACAGGGACCCCTCGAGCAGTACTTC CASETGQGPLEQYF
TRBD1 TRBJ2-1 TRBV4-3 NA TGCGCCAGCAGCCAAGATGAAGCAAGGGGGCGGTTCTTC CASSQDEARGRFF
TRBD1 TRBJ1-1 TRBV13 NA TGTGCCAGCAGGAGCCGAGACAGGGTGGGCCAGCAGGCGTTCTTT CASRSRDRVGQQAFF
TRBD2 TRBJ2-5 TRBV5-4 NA TGTGCCAGCAGCTTGGCGGGGGGGTTCGAGACCCAGTACTTC CASSLAGGFETQYF
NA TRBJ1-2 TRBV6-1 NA TGTGCCAGCAGTGGTCGAATTGACACCGCCCCAGGCTACACCTTC CASSGRIDTAPGYTF
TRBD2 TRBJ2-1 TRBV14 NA TGTGCCAGCAGCCCCCCGGGACTAGCGGACAATGAGCAGTTCTTC CASSPPGLADNEQFF
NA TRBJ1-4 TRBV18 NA TGTGCCAGCTCACCCAAGCCAGGGGAAAAACTGTTTTTT CASSPKPGEKLFF
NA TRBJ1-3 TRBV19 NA TGTGCCAGTAGTATTCGGTCTGGAAACACCATATATTTT CASSIRSGNTIYF